The 22 T cell receptor beta chains presented below share a single source sample, sequenced in a study of CXCR3-negative and CXCR3-positive naive CD8 T cells (dated 2019 in TCRdb). For these receptors, no antigen is known. Sequencing relied on a NextSeq 550. The Human TCR Profiling Kit (MiLaboratory) was used to prepare UMI-labeled 5' RACE TRB cDNA libraries. The reads went through TCRdb reprocessing, and each CDR3 protein sequence gets one entry with no DNA. For this sample, the table gives about 150,000 distinct CDR3 sequences. The ten largest clones capture nearly 0.5% of the sample. Overall study results and their limits: TRB CDR3s from CXCR3-positive naive cells showed higher hydrophobicity (lower Kidera factor 4), lower energy, and higher strength and volume indices than CXCR3-negative naive cells.

Sequenced sample: naive CXCR3+ CD8+ T cells from blood. Sample cell subset or site, as interpreted from the label and publication: CD45RO-CCR7+CD27+CD95- naive CD8+ T cells expressing CXCR3 (TNR3+). The receptors stem from a human donor in good health. Some clones in this sample may be carry-over from other donors' samples.

This chain connects TRBV29-1 to TRBJ1-2. The CDR3 sequence is 11 residues long. The germline V gene has CDR1 SQVTM and CDR2 ANQGSEA. CDR3 protein: CSVEVEYGYTF.

The gene calls are TRBV7-9 and TRBJ2-7; the D call of TRBD2 rests on TCRdb alone, since no DNA is present to check it. The length of the CDR3 is 14 residues. Germline CDR1 and CDR2: SEHNR and FQNEAQ (reference sequence). The CDR3: CASSPGLAGDEQYF.

V gene TRBV28 combines with J gene TRBJ1-2; the TRBD1 assignment by TCRdb is unverifiable without DNA. Germline-derived CDR1 and CDR2 are MDHEN and SYDVKM. The CDR3 is 14 residues long. The CDR3 reads CASSSTGTGDGYTF.

The genes are TRBV5-6 and TRBJ1-4; TCRdb's D call of TRBD1 is untestable without DNA. The CDR3 loop spans 17 amino acids. Germline V CDR1 and CDR2: SGHDT, YYEEEE. The CDR3 sequence: CASSLVQGRTTNEKLFF.

V is TRBV6-5 and J is TRBJ1-5; the D gene TCRdb calls, TRBD1, cannot be checked with no DNA. Per the germline V gene, CDR1 is MNHEY and CDR2 is SVGAGI. This CDR3 comprises 14 residues. This chain's CDR3 is CASSTGVGNQPQHF.

CDR3 loop: CASSIGQGLNTEAFF. This chain connects TRBV5-1 to TRBJ1-1; the D call of TRBD1 rests on TCRdb alone, since no DNA is present to check it. The germline V gene encodes CDR1 SGHRS and CDR2 YFSETQ. This CDR3 contains 15 residues.

This chain uses TRBV6-6 with TRBJ2-1; the D call of TRBD2 rests on TCRdb alone, since no DNA is present to check it. Germline values: CDR1 MNHNY, CDR2 SVGAGI (reference sequence). CDR3 size: 14 residues. CDR3 in amino acids: CASSYSAGINEQFF.

The rearrangement uses TRBV7-8 and TRBJ2-2; the D call from TCRdb, TRBD2, cannot be confirmed without DNA. Germline V gene sequence: CDR1 SGHVS, CDR2 FQNEAQ. CDR3 length: 22 amino acids. This CDR3 reads CASSLQPPGTSSLWLNTGELFF.

The V call is TRBV2, the J call TRBJ2-1; the TRBD2 assignment by TCRdb is unverifiable without DNA. The CDR3 covers 20 residues. CDR1 is SNHLY and CDR2 is FYNNEI in the germline V gene. The CDR3 is CASTAWPPPPIAGTRYEQFF.

The CDR3 region is CASSQAGVSNEQFF. This chain joins TRBV3-1 and TRBJ2-1; TCRdb's D call of TRBD2 is untestable without DNA. This CDR3 region has 14 residues. Germline-derived CDR1 and CDR2 are LGHDT and YNNKEL (reference sequence).

CDR3 amino acids: CASSITGGGNTEAFF. This rearrangement joins TRBV19 to TRBJ1-1; absent DNA, TCRdb's TRBD1 call cannot be checked. Germline lookup yields CDR1 LNHDA and CDR2 SQIVND (reference sequence). The CDR3 totals 15 residues.

The chain is built from TRBV12-3 or TRBV12-4 and TRBJ1-5. This CDR3 is built from 16 residues. The CDR3 loop is CASSLSGFNSNQPQHF.

The rearrangement uses TRBV6-2 or TRBV6-3 and TRBJ2-3. Germline V lookup: CDR1 MNHEY, CDR2 SVGEGT. The CDR3 runs to 12 residues. The chain's CDR3 is CASRGYMDTQYF.

The V call is TRBV18, the J call TRBJ2-1; TCRdb selects TRBD2, and the lack of DNA leaves this call unchecked. Germline V gene data show CDR1 as KGHSH and CDR2 as LQKENI. This CDR3 contains 18 residues. CDR3 sequence reads: CASSPKLSTSGVYNEQFF.

This chain uses TRBV3-1 with TRBJ2-7. This CDR3 region has 15 residues. From germline, CDR1 is LGHDT and CDR2 YNNKEL (reference sequence). CDR3 residues: CASSQRPSSLYEQYF.

This chain joins TRBV27 and TRBJ2-2. Germline CDR1 and CDR2: MNHEY and SMNVEV (reference sequence). CDR3 length: 16 amino acids. Here the CDR3 reads CASSPRHGPNTGELFF.

J is TRBJ1-2 and V is TRBV28; the D call from TCRdb, TRBD1, cannot be confirmed without DNA. CDR1 is MDHEN and CDR2 is SYDVKM in the germline V gene. The CDR3 is made up of 19 amino acids. CDR3: CASSFGAGTGGDLGYGYTF.

V and J are TRBV12-3 or TRBV12-4 and TRBJ2-2; checking the TCRdb D call of TRBD1 is not possible without DNA. The CDR3 loop spans 15 amino acids. CDR3: CASSFYRVRAGELFF.

The chain recombines TRBV4-1 with TRBJ2-7; TCRdb calls TRBD2, which cannot be checked without DNA. The CDR3 has 17 residues. Germline V CDR1 and CDR2: MGHRA, YSYEKL. The CDR3 here is CASSQGATSGRAYEQYF.

The V and J genes are TRBV5-1 and TRBJ2-7. Germline V gene lookup returns CDR1 SGHRS and CDR2 YFSETQ. There are 15 residues in the CDR3. CDR3 in amino acids: CASSFHGSLGYEQYF.

The genes are TRBV7-9 and TRBJ2-1; TCRdb designates TRBD1, a call that cannot be tested without DNA. CDR1 and CDR2 from the germline V gene are SEHNR and FQNEAQ (reference sequence). This CDR3 is built from 13 residues. This CDR3 is CASSPDSNDEQFF.

The chain recombines TRBV21-1 with TRBJ2-2; the D call from TCRdb, TRBD2, cannot be confirmed without DNA. TRBV21-1 is listed as a pseudogene. This CDR3 is built from 18 residues. This CDR3 reads CASSPRRKTSVNTGELFF.